These 2 T cell receptor beta chains share one sample of origin, sequenced in a study of blood T cell repertoires in COVID-19. Sequencing used immunoSEQ multiplex PCR; TCRdb keeps in-frame clones, though not all of them. The repertoire holds about 130,000 clones, with about 89% as singletons. The sample was peripheral blood. These receptors originate from a middle-aged man with active or convalescent COVID-19.

The gene calls are TRBV5-1 and TRBJ2-3; 8 bases line up with TRBD1. After removal of 4 bases from V and 4 bases from J, the junction contained 8 bases not matched to a gene. The CDR3 totals 15 residues. CDR1 SGHRS and CDR2 YFSETQ come from the germline V gene. DNA of the CDR3: TGCGCCAGCAGCGACAGGGGAATGGGACCAGATACGCAGTATTTT. Translating it yields CASSDRGMGPDTQYF.

The chain links TRBV24-1 to TRBJ1-1, with TRBD1 matching over 7 bases. V was clipped by 4 bases and J by 1 base; unmatched bases: 2. CDR1 and CDR2 (germline): KGHDR, SFDVKD. CDR3 size: 14 residues. The CDR3 nucleotides are TGTGCCACCAGTGAGGGACAGAGGAACACTGAAGCTTTCTTT. Translated: CATSEGQRNTEAFF.